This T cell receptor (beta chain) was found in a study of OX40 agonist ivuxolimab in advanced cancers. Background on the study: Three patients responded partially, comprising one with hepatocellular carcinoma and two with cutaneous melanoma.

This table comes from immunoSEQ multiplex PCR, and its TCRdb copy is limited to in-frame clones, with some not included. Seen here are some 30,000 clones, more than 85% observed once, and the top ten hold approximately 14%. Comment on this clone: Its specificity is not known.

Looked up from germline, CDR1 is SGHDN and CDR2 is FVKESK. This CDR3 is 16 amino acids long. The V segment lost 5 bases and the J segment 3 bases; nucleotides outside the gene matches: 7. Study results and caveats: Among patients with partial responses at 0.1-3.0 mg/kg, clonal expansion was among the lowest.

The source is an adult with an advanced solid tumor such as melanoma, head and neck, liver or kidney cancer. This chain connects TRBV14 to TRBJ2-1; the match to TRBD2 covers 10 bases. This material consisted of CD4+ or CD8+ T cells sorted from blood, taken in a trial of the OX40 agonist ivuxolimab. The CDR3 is CASSEPGLAIYNEQFF. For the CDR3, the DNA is TGTGCCAGCAGCGAGCCGGGACTAGCGATCTACAATGAGCAGTTCTTC.